This entry lists 30 T cell receptor beta chains sequenced from one sample in a study of beta chain features in type 1 diabetes. The authors reverse transcribed all of the isolated RNA, so sequencing captured expressed TCRB transcripts. Measured with immunoSEQ multiplex PCR; TCRdb has only the in-frame clones, and not every one. This sample yields roughly 500,000 clones, of which about 10% are seen a single time; more than 0.045% belongs to the top ten. The sequenced sample consisted of naive CD4+ T cells from blood. Source of these receptors: a woman aged 18-30 years in good health.

This clone turned up a few times. CDR3 in DNA: TGTGCCAGCAGCCCGGGAGGGGGAGATACGCAGTATTTT. It translates to CASSPGGGDTQYF. The chain uses TRBV7-2 and TRBJ2-3, with 8 bases lining up with TRBD2. The trim removed 5 bases at V and 5 bases at J, leaving 3 bases unmatched. Germline loops: CDR1 SGHTA, CDR2 FQGNSA. The CDR3 extends over 13 amino acids.

The CDR3 region has the DNA TGCGCCAGCAGCCAAGATATTGTTGAGAGAAGGGTCGGCTACACCTTC. Its protein is CASSQDIVERRVGYTF. The V gene is TRBV4-3, the J gene TRBJ1-2; D is uncertain. The CDR3 spans 16 residues. Germline loops: CDR1 LGHNA, CDR2 YSLEER. The V end was cut by 0 bases, the J end by 8 bases, with 19 bases between.

A remark on this clone: The sample contains more than one DNA sequence encoding this CDR3. The chain carries TRBV30 and TRBJ1-1, with D unclear. The CDR3 totals 13 residues. Per the germline V gene, CDR1 is GTSNPN and CDR2 is SVGIG (reference sequence). V was shortened by 0 bases and J by 0 bases, with 5 bases between the two germline ends. CDR3 amino acids: CAWSVVMNTEAFF. The DNA of the CDR3 is TGTGCCTGGAGTGTAGTCATGAACACTGAAGCTTTCTTT.

The CDR3 region has the DNA TGTGCCAGCAGCTTATTTGGGGGCACAGATACGCAGTATTTT. Translated, it gives CASSLFGGTDTQYF. The rearrangement links TRBV7-3 to TRBJ2-3; no clear D. CDR1 and CDR2 (germline): SGHTA, FQGTGA. V lost 2 bases to trimming and J lost 1 base, with 7 bases between them. The CDR3 is 14 amino acids.

A few counts support this clone. The rearrangement links TRBV4-2 to TRBJ2-3; no clear D gene. CDR1 is LGHNA, CDR2 YNFKEQ, per germline. CDR3 length: 14 amino acids. Trimming stripped 0 bases from V and 0 bases from J, with 4 bases between. The CDR3 reads CASSQDISTDTQYF. CDR3 bases: TGTGCCAGCAGCCAAGATATCAGCACAGATACGCAGTATTTT.

The V and J genes are TRBV27 and TRBJ2-7; 9 bases align to TRBD1. J gave up 4 bases and V 6 bases, and 7 bases lay outside the gene matches. CDR1 and CDR2 (germline): MNHEY, SMNVEV (reference sequence). This CDR3 has 14 residues. CDR3 DNA sequence: TGTGCCAGCAGACGGTGGGACAGGGCGTACGAGCAGTACTTC. It codes for CASRRWDRAYEQYF.

This clone occurred a few times. The chain couples TRBV20-1 to TRBJ1-4; D is uncertain. V dropped 8 bases and J dropped 8 bases, with 12 bases sitting between them. There are 11 residues in the CDR3. CDR1 is DFQATT and CDR2 is SNEGSKA in the germline V gene (reference sequence). The CDR3 protein is CSTTPGEKLFF. The CDR3 DNA reads TGCAGTACAACACCCGGCGAAAAACTGTTTTTT.

The chain carries TRBV20-1 and TRBJ2-1, with D hard to call. This CDR3 is 11 amino acids long. Looked up from germline, CDR1 is DFQATT and CDR2 is SNEGSKA (reference sequence). Trimming removed 4 bases at V and 4 bases at J, with 5 bases between. CDR3: CSATRYNEQFF. CDR3 bases: TGCAGTGCTACTCGGTACAATGAGCAGTTCTTC.

This clone has only a few counts. The rearrangement uses TRBV13 and TRBJ2-7, with unresolved D. V was cut by 0 bases and J by 6 bases, with 9 bases left in between. The CDR3 length is 13 residues. CDR1 is PRHDT and CDR2 is FYEKMQ in the germline V gene (reference sequence). This CDR3 reads CASSLGRTGEQYF. CDR3 nucleotide sequence: TGTGCCAGCAGCTTAGGCCGGACGGGCGAGCAGTACTTC.

This clone was picked up a small number of times. The rearrangement links TRBV7-2 to TRBJ2-7; D remains unclear. The V gene's germline CDR1 is SGHTA and CDR2 FQGNSA. The CDR3 covers 12 residues. The V end was cut by 5 bases, the J end by 2 bases, with 7 bases between. This CDR3 is CASSPPTYEQYF. In DNA form, the CDR3 reads TGTGCCAGCAGCCCCCCGACCTACGAGCAGTACTTC.

The chain has TRBV9 and TRBJ1-1, with 7 bases identical to TRBD1. V trimming: 4 bases; J trimming: 0 bases; junction bases outside the gene matches: 3. CDR1 SGDLS and CDR2 YYNGEE come from the germline V gene. CDR3 length equals 14 residues. Here the CDR3 DNA reads TGTGCCAGCAGCCCAGGGGGAGTGAACACTGAAGCTTTCTTT. Translation: CASSPGGVNTEAFF.

This clone was picked up a small number of times. The J gene is TRBJ2-5, the V gene TRBV5-1; D assignment may be TRBD1 or TRBD2 (5 bases each). Trimming removed 2 bases from V and 5 bases from J, with 19 bases in between. The V gene's germline CDR1 is SGHRS and CDR2 YFSETQ. This CDR3 has 16 residues. The CDR3 sequence is CASSFPSGTSGETQYF. CDR3 nucleotide sequence: TGCGCCAGCAGCTTCCCGTCAGGGACCTCGGGGGAGACCCAGTACTTC.

This chain joins TRBV7-9 and TRBJ1-2, with 9 nucleotides matching TRBD1. The CDR3 totals 14 residues. CDR1 is SEHNR, CDR2 FQNEAQ, per germline (reference sequence). The ends lost 4 bases at V and 3 bases at J; junction bases unmatched: 3. CDR3 loop: CASSSQGADYGYTF. As DNA, the CDR3 is TGTGCCAGCAGCTCACAGGGGGCTGACTATGGCTACACCTTC.

This clone was seen a handful of times. The chain carries TRBV9 and TRBJ2-6; D ambiguous. Trimming shortened V by 4 bases and J by 0 bases, and 5 bases separated the two germline ends. Per the germline V gene, CDR1 is SGDLS and CDR2 is YYNGEE. The CDR3 is made up of 14 amino acids. The CDR3 DNA reads as TGTGCCAGCAGCAAATTCTCTGGGGCCAACGTCCTGACTTTC. Its protein is CASSKFSGANVLTF.

The chain couples TRBV11-2 to TRBJ2-7; D may be TRBD1 (7 bases). In germline, CDR1 is SGHAT, CDR2 FQNNGV. Trimming took off 4 bases at V and 7 bases at J, with 17 bases between the two ends. This CDR3 region has 14 residues. The CDR3 DNA reads TGTGCCAGCAGCTCACCCCGGACAGGAGGGGAGCAGTACTTC. Encoded protein: CASSSPRTGGEQYF.

This chain links TRBV4-3 with TRBJ2-5; D tentatively fits TRBD1 or TRBD2 (5 bases each). CDR1 and CDR2 from the germline V gene are LGHNA and YSLEER. The CDR3 covers 15 residues. Trimming left V 1 base short and J 5 bases short, with 14 bases between. Written as DNA, the CDR3 is TGCGCCAGCAGCCAAGGGTGGGGGAAACAGGAGACCCAGTACTTC. Translating it yields CASSQGWGKQETQYF.

This clone was recorded a few times. This chain uses TRBV15 with TRBJ2-7; D possibly corresponds to TRBD1 (7 bases). CDR3 length equals 15 residues. Germline V gene sequence: CDR1 LNHNV, CDR2 YYDKDF (reference sequence). Trimming cost V 1 base and J 6 bases, with 16 bases left between them. CDR3 sequence reads: CATSRGGLTGVEQYF. The CDR3 DNA reads as TGTGCCACCAGCAGAGGGGGACTTACAGGGGTCGAGCAGTACTTC.

This clone came up a few times. This chain uses TRBV15 with TRBJ2-5; D gene unclear. The germline gives CDR1 LNHNV, CDR2 YYDKDF (reference sequence). The V end lost 0 bases, the J end lost 4 bases, and 12 bases lay between the germline ends. The CDR3 is 15 amino acids. CDR3 DNA: TGTGCCACCAGCAGAGATCGGGTTAGTCGAGAGACCCAGTACTTC. This codes for CATSRDRVSRETQYF.

This clone was seen a few times. The CDR3 sequence: CASSLTFSYEQYF. The CDR3 DNA follows: TGTGCCAGCAGCTTGACTTTCTCCTACGAGCAGTACTTC. This chain uses TRBV7-3 with TRBJ2-7; D is uncertain. V lost 3 bases and J 0 bases, leaving 6 bases between the germline ends. The CDR3 sequence is 13 residues long. Germline CDR1 is SGHTA and CDR2 is FQGTGA.

V usage is TRBV5-1 and J usage is TRBJ2-3; TRBD2 agrees at 16 bases. Trimming removed 4 bases from V and 2 bases from J; junction bases left unmatched: 7. This CDR3 region has 18 residues. Germline CDR1 SGHRS, CDR2 YFSETQ. The DNA of the CDR3 is TGCGCCAGCAGCGTGGGACTAGCGGGAGGGCCGTACACAGATACGCAGTATTTT. It yields the protein CASSVGLAGGPYTDTQYF.

The chain is built from TRBV18 and TRBJ1-2; 7 nucleotides align to TRBD1. Losses at the gene ends were 1 base for V and 3 bases for J; bases not matched to a gene: 11. The germline V gene encodes CDR1 KGHSH and CDR2 LQKENI. CDR3 length: 17 residues. CDR3 region: CASSPQSTGQTHYGYTF. DNA of the CDR3: TGTGCCAGCTCACCACAGTCGACGGGACAGACCCACTATGGCTACACCTTC.

V and J are TRBV9 and TRBJ2-1; D not resolved. V lost 4 bases and J 6 bases, leaving 14 bases between the germline ends. The germline gives CDR1 SGDLS, CDR2 YYNGEE. CDR3 size: 14 residues. The CDR3 nucleotides read TGTGCCAGCAGCCCGAGATCCAGTGGCAATGAGCAGTTCTTC. As protein: CASSPRSSGNEQFF.

This clone was seen only a few times. This chain uses TRBV5-1 with TRBJ2-6, with unresolved D. The CDR3 is 16 amino acids. V gave up 1 base and J gave up 0 bases, with 8 bases separating them. Germline lookup yields CDR1 SGHRS and CDR2 YFSETQ. CDR3: CASSLTMNSGANVLTF. In DNA, the CDR3 is TGCGCCAGCAGCTTGACGATGAACTCTGGGGCCAACGTCCTGACTTTC.

There are a few counts of this clone. The J gene is TRBJ1-4, the V gene TRBV7-2; TRBD1 matches 7 bases. The length of the CDR3 is 14 residues. The V and J ends lost 3 bases and 8 bases, in that order; junction bases with no gene match: 6. Germline CDR1 SGHTA, CDR2 FQGNSA. The CDR3 DNA sequence: TGTGCCAGCAGCTTGAGGGGGCGCAACGAAAAACTGTTTTTT. This encodes CASSLRGRNEKLFF.

This clone was seen a few times. V usage is TRBV14 and J usage is TRBJ1-4; D remains ambiguous. From germline, CDR1 is SGHDN and CDR2 FVKESK. The length of the CDR3 is 17 residues. Trimming took 1 base from V and 0 from J, leaving 12 bases between them. The CDR3 spells CASSQGTDFPTNEKLFF. In DNA form, the CDR3 reads TGTGCCAGCAGCCAAGGGACCGATTTCCCAACTAATGAAAAACTGTTTTTT.

This clone was counted between two and nine times. The chain has TRBV7-2 and TRBJ2-3; no definite D call. This CDR3 has 14 residues. The germline CDR1 and CDR2 sequences are SGHTA and FQGNSA. Trimming removed 7 bases at V and 4 bases at J, with 15 bases between. CDR3 nucleotides: TGTGCCAGCATCCTCTCGGCCGGTGCAGATACGCAGTATTTT. This encodes CASILSAGADTQYF.

The chain carries TRBV18 and TRBJ2-5, with unresolved D. Germline CDR1 is KGHSH and CDR2 is LQKENI. This CDR3 is 13 amino acids long. Trimming cost V 4 bases and J 5 bases, with 11 bases left between them. The CDR3 nucleotides read TGTGCCAGCTCACGTGACTCCGGGGAGACCCAGTACTTC. It is translated as CASSRDSGETQYF.

This sequence joins TRBV4-3 and TRBJ2-3; no reliable D call. The V end was cut by 3 bases, the J end by 2 bases, with 18 bases between. In germline, CDR1 is LGHNA, CDR2 YSLEER. CDR3 length equals 17 residues. The DNA of the CDR3 is TGCGCCAGCAGCCAGTCCTCGAAACGCGGTACCACAGATACGCAGTATTTT. Translating gives CASSQSSKRGTTDTQYF.

In this sample, this clone turned up a few times. The chain has TRBV20-1 and TRBJ2-7, with unresolved D. V lost 0 bases, J lost 7 bases, and 7 bases lay in between. Germline V CDR1 and CDR2: DFQATT, SNEGSKA (reference sequence). The CDR3 length is 11 residues. CDR3 sequence: CSARDWGEQYF. The CDR3 bases are TGCAGTGCTAGAGATTGGGGAGAGCAGTACTTC.

To note about this clone: Within the sample, other DNA sequences also encode this same CDR3. The J gene is TRBJ1-1, the V gene TRBV7-9; D gene ambiguous. This CDR3 is 13 amino acids long. Trimming shortened V by 2 bases and J by 1 base, and 5 bases separated the two germline ends. Per germline, CDR1 SEHNR and CDR2 FQNEAQ (reference sequence). The CDR3 is CASSLSGNTEAFF. The CDR3 coding sequence is TGTGCCAGCAGCTTAAGTGGGAACACTGAAGCTTTCTTT. Using reference TRBV7-9 and TRBJ1-1 for the parts outside the CDR3, the full variable domain is DTGVSQNPRHKITKRGQNVTFRCDPISEHNRLYWYRQTLGQGPEFLTYFQNEAQLEKSRLLSDRFSAERPKGSFSTLEIQRTEQGDSAMYLCASSLSGNTEAFFGQGTRLTVV.